What follows are 29 T cell receptor beta chains derived from one specimen sequenced in a study of identical twins. TCRdb re-analysed the 5' RACE reads in MiXCR, keeping a single row per CDR3 protein. The sample has fewer than 550,000 distinct CDR3 sequences; roughly 15% are singletons. The data also belong to a second study, concerning yellow fever vaccine responses in identical twins.

The sample consisted of CD4+ T cells sorted from blood. The receptor source for this set is a woman younger than 30 in good health.

This clonotype was detected only a few times. J is TRBJ2-7 and V is TRBV7-9, with 8 bases fitting TRBD1. The V and J ends lost 3 bases and 4 bases, in that order; junction bases with no gene match: 5. Germline V gene data show CDR1 as SEHNR and CDR2 as FQNEAQ (reference sequence). This CDR3 is built from 14 residues. This chain's CDR3 is CASSLQGATYEQYV. The CDR3 nucleotides are TGTGCCAGCAGCTTGCAGGGGGCAACTTACGAGCAGTACGTC.

The chain employs TRBV7-9 and TRBJ2-7, with a possible D match to TRBD2 (5 bases). This CDR3 spans 14 amino acids. V gave up 3 bases and J gave up 1 base, with 10 bases separating them. Germline V gene sequence: CDR1 SEHNR, CDR2 FQNEAQ (reference sequence). The chain's CDR3 is CASSFDGKSYEQYF. Here the CDR3 DNA reads TGTGCCAGCAGCTTCGACGGGAAATCCTACGAGCAGTACTTC.

Ten or more counts support this clonotype. The chain combines TRBV28 with TRBJ2-7; D could derive from TRBD1 or TRBD2 (5 bases each). Germline values: CDR1 MDHEN, CDR2 SYDVKM. The V and J ends lost 7 bases and 1 base respectively, with 14 bases between them. The CDR3 totals 14 residues. The CDR3 DNA reads TGTGCCAGCACCCCGGGGCAGGGTTCCTACGAGCAGTACTTC. Amino acid sequence: CASTPGQGSYEQYF.

The chain couples TRBV28 to TRBJ2-2, with 10 bases identical to TRBD2. With V trimmed by 6 bases and J by 5 bases, 15 bases remained unmatched. This CDR3 is built from 18 residues. CDR1 is MDHEN, CDR2 SYDVKM, per germline. CDR3 in DNA: TGTGCCAGCAGCGACAGGGGAAAGACTAGCGGGCCGACCGGGGAGCTGTTTTTT. This gives the protein CASSDRGKTSGPTGELFF.

This rearrangement joins TRBV6-1 to TRBJ2-1; 9 bases map to TRBD2. Germline values: CDR1 MNHNS, CDR2 SASEGT. The CDR3 loop spans 13 amino acids. J gave up 8 bases and V 8 bases, and 7 bases lay outside the gene matches. CDR3 sequence reads: CASHSGRFYEQFF. The CDR3 region has the DNA TGTGCCAGCCATAGCGGGAGATTCTATGAGCAGTTCTTC.

V gene TRBV12-3 or TRBV12-4 combines with J gene TRBJ2-6, with D possibly being TRBD1 or TRBD2 (5 bases each). The CDR3 runs to 15 residues. V was trimmed by 3 bases and J by 4 bases, leaving 10 bases between them. The CDR3 reads CASSFLGTGANVLTF. CDR3 DNA: TGTGCCAGCAGTTTTTTGGGGACGGGGGCCAACGTCCTGACTTTC.

The J gene is TRBJ2-1, the V gene TRBV5-1; tentative D call: TRBD2 (5 bases). The V end lost 4 bases, the J end lost 8 bases, and 13 bases lay between the germline ends. The CDR3 consists of 13 residues. CDR1 SGHRS and CDR2 YFSETQ come from the germline V gene. CDR3 sequence reads: CASSPGVGDEQFF. Written as DNA, the CDR3 is TGCGCCAGCAGCCCCGGGGTTGGCGATGAGCAGTTCTTC. Filled out from reference TRBV5-1 and TRBJ2-1, the complete variable domain reads KAGVTQTPRYLIKTRGQQVTLSCSPISGHRSVSWYQQTPGQGLQFLFEYFSETQRNKGNFPGRFSGRQFSNSRSEMNVSTLELGDSALYLCASSPGVGDEQFFGPGTRLTVL.

The CDR3 reads CASRELASSYNEQFF. The CDR3 coding sequence is TGTGCCAGCAGGGAACTAGCGAGCTCCTACAATGAGCAGTTCTTC. This chain uses TRBV2 with TRBJ2-1, with 7 bases matching TRBD2. Germline V gives CDR1 SNHLY, CDR2 FYNNEI. This CDR3 spans 15 amino acids. Germline trimming cut 6 bases from V and 0 bases from J; bases unmatched to any gene: 5.

The rearrangement uses TRBV5-1 and TRBJ2-3, with TRBD2 identical over 7 bases. Germline V gene lookup returns CDR1 SGHRS and CDR2 YFSETQ. This CDR3 comprises 17 residues. Trimming removed 2 bases from V and 8 bases from J; junction bases left unmatched: 17. This chain's CDR3 is CASSLGSGLAEPGTQYF. CDR3 DNA sequence: TGCGCCAGCAGCTTAGGTTCGGGGCTAGCGGAGCCAGGTACGCAGTATTTT.

This clonotype was seen once. The chain employs TRBV23-1 and TRBJ2-2, with 12 bases that match TRBD1. TRBV23-1 has ORF status, its function being uncertain. With 3 bases clipped from V and 3 bases from J, the junction kept 20 bases outside the gene matches. The CDR3 totals 22 residues. The chain's CDR3 is CASSQSLGTGGFGWGHTGELFF. In DNA form, the CDR3 reads TGCGCCAGCAGTCAGAGCCTCGGGACAGGGGGCTTCGGTTGGGGTCACACCGGGGAGCTGTTTTTT.

The chain has TRBV5-1 and TRBJ1-1; a possible D gene is TRBD1 (6 bases). V was trimmed by 3 bases and J by 5 bases, leaving 17 bases between them. This CDR3 contains 15 residues. Germline V gene sequence: CDR1 SGHRS, CDR2 YFSETQ. CDR3 nucleotide sequence: TGCGCCAGCAGCTCCCGGCCAGGGGTCATGACTGAAGCTTTCTTT. Translating it yields CASSSRPGVMTEAFF.

The chain carries TRBV7-9 and TRBJ1-1; the D gene is possibly TRBD1 (5 bases). The germline V gene encodes CDR1 SEHNR and CDR2 FQNEAQ (reference sequence). This CDR3 is built from 12 residues. V dropped 2 bases and J dropped 8 bases, with 9 bases sitting between them. This CDR3 is CASSLMGDEAFF. As DNA, the CDR3 is TGTGCCAGCAGCTTAATGGGGGACGAAGCTTTCTTT.

V gene TRBV6-5 combines with J gene TRBJ2-3, with TRBD2 matching over 8 bases. Germline V gives CDR1 MNHEY, CDR2 SVGAGI. CDR3 length: 16 residues. V was clipped by 0 bases and J by 3 bases; unmatched bases: 5. CDR3 sequence: CASSYSAGGRTDTQYF. Written as DNA, the CDR3 is TGTGCCAGCAGTTACTCTGCGGGAGGCCGGACAGATACGCAGTATTTT.

This clonotype was counted only a few times. This chain uses TRBV4-1 with TRBJ2-2, with TRBD1 identical over 7 bases. The germline CDR1 and CDR2 sequences are MGHRA and YSYEKL. The CDR3 runs 17 residues. V lost 4 bases to trimming and J lost 0 bases; unmatched junction nucleotides: 8. The CDR3 nucleotides are TGCGCCAGCAGCCCTCCAAGGGGGCTAACGAACACCGGGGAGCTGTTTTTT. Its protein is CASSPPRGLTNTGELFF.

This clonotype has just a few counts. This rearrangement joins TRBV12-3 or TRBV12-4 to TRBJ2-4; TRBD2 might be the D (5 bases). Trimming left V 7 bases short and J 0 bases short, with 13 bases between. This CDR3 is built from 15 residues. Here the CDR3 reads CASNEGGLAKNIQYF. The CDR3 bases are TGTGCCAGCAACGAGGGCGGATTAGCCAAAAACATTCAGTACTTC.

The chain carries TRBV27 and TRBJ2-1; 10 bases are a match to TRBD1. Germline V CDR1 and CDR2: MNHEY, SMNVEV (reference sequence). The CDR3 length is 17 residues. Unmatched junction bases numbered 14, after V lost 8 bases and J lost 4 bases. CDR3: CASFTRFRGQGYNEQFF. The CDR3 bases are TGTGCCAGCTTTACCCGGTTTAGGGGACAGGGGTACAATGAGCAGTTCTTC.

The rearrangement joins TRBV15 to TRBJ2-2, with TRBD2 matching over 12 bases. Germline loops: CDR1 LNHNV, CDR2 YYDKDF (reference sequence). V dropped 1 base and J dropped 5; count of bases not matched to a gene: 2. This CDR3 contains 16 residues. CDR3 loop: CATSRGGLAGTGELFF. The DNA for the CDR3 is TGTGCCACCAGCAGAGGAGGACTAGCGGGGACCGGGGAGCTGTTTTTT.

The V call is TRBV6-5, the J call TRBJ2-7; D tentatively fits TRBD1 or TRBD2 (5 bases each). In germline, CDR1 is MNHEY, CDR2 SVGAGI. The CDR3 covers 14 residues. With 2 bases removed from V and 2 bases from J, the gap between germline ends came to 10 bases. The CDR3 protein is CASSYGEGPYEQYV. CDR3 in DNA: TGTGCCAGCAGTTACGGTGAGGGACCCTACGAGCAGTACGTC.

J is TRBJ2-7 and V is TRBV28, with D possibly being TRBD1 or TRBD2 (6 bases each). Trimming pared 3 bases from V and 5 bases from J, leaving 17 bases between. Germline V gene lookup returns CDR1 MDHEN and CDR2 SYDVKM. The CDR3 runs to 15 residues. This CDR3 reads CASSLGGRGLDEQYV. The DNA for the CDR3 is TGTGCCAGCAGTTTGGGGGGCAGGGGACTCGACGAGCAGTACGTC.

The V call is TRBV20-1, the J call TRBJ1-6; TRBD1 aligns across 7 bases. The CDR3 spans 14 residues. The junction had 4 bases not matched to a gene; V was cut back by 3 bases and J by 5 bases. The germline V gene encodes CDR1 DFQATT and CDR2 SNEGSKA (reference sequence). DNA of the CDR3: TGCAGTGCTAGGCCGGGACAGAATAATTCACCCCTCCACTTT. Amino acids: CSARPGQNNSPLHF.

V is TRBV10-2 and J is TRBJ2-1; the match to TRBD1 covers 8 bases. Trimming took 10 bases from V and 5 from J; bases not matched to a gene: 7. This CDR3 contains 13 residues. Per germline, CDR1 WSHSY and CDR2 SAAADI. The CDR3 protein is CATHGQGNNEQFF. Written as DNA, the CDR3 is TGCGCCACCCATGGACAGGGTAACAATGAGCAGTTCTTC.

This clonotype has a handful of counts. V gene TRBV20-1 combines with J gene TRBJ2-3; 16 nucleotides match TRBD2. The CDR3 loop spans 17 amino acids. Germline V gene lookup returns CDR1 DFQATT and CDR2 SNEGSKA (reference sequence). V was pared by 6 bases and J by 5 bases, with 11 bases of the junction left unmatched. In DNA form, the CDR3 reads TGCAGTGCCATACACGGGACTAGCGGGAGGGCGGTAGATACGCAGTATTTT. Its translation is CSAIHGTSGRAVDTQYF.

The gene calls are TRBV7-2 and TRBJ2-3; 7 bases fit TRBD1. CDR3 length equals 13 residues. The germline V gene has CDR1 SGHTA and CDR2 FQGNSA. V shed 4 bases, J shed 5 bases, and the junction held 3 bases outside the gene matches. CDR3 nucleotide sequence: TGTGCCAGCAGCTCATACAGGGGAGATACGCAGTATTTT. Its protein product is CASSSYRGDTQYF.

This clonotype was detected many times. In DNA, the CDR3 is TGCAGCGTTGGGGTCCGACAGGGAGGGAATGAGCAGTTCTTC. Translated: CSVGVRQGGNEQFF. This chain connects TRBV29-1 to TRBJ2-1; the D call may be TRBD1 or TRBD2 (7 bases each). CDR1 and CDR2 from the germline V gene are SQVTM and ANQGSEA. The CDR3 consists of 14 residues. The V and J ends lost 4 bases and 7 bases respectively, with 17 bases between them.

This rearrangement joins TRBV2 to TRBJ2-4; 11 bases match TRBD1. The CDR3 length is 14 residues. The junction had 5 bases not matched to a gene; V was cut back by 5 bases and J by 8 bases. Germline loops: CDR1 SNHLY, CDR2 FYNNEI. The CDR3 region has the DNA TGTGCCAGCAGTCGGGACAGGGGGAGTGACATTCAGTACTTC. Protein product: CASSRDRGSDIQYF.

This chain connects TRBV4-1 to TRBJ2-5; no clear D. V shed 6 bases and J shed 5 bases, with 13 bases lying between them. The CDR3 covers 13 residues. Germline CDR1 and CDR2: MGHRA and YSYEKL. CDR3 nucleotide sequence: TGCGCCAGCAGTTCCCAGGTGGCGGAGACCCAGTACTTC. The encoded protein is CASSSQVAETQYF.

This rearrangement joins TRBV12-3 or TRBV12-4 to TRBJ1-2; a possible D gene is TRBD1 (5 bases). The CDR3 covers 17 residues. V was clipped by 5 bases and J by 8 bases, with 27 bases between them. The CDR3 reads CASSPQGGTSKESGYTF. CDR3 coding DNA: TGTGCCAGCAGTCCACAAGGAGGGACTTCGAAAGAGAGCGGCTACACCTTC.

The rearrangement links TRBV20-1 to TRBJ2-3; 8 bases map to TRBD2. The germline gives CDR1 DFQATT, CDR2 SNEGSKA (reference sequence). The J segment lost 3 bases and the V segment lost 4 bases, leaving 6 bases of the junction unmatched. This CDR3 contains 14 residues. CDR3 coding DNA: TGCAGTGCTAACCGGGGGGGTCCTACAGATACGCAGTATTTT. The encoded protein is CSANRGGPTDTQYF.

This clonotype has only a few counts. This chain links TRBV6-5 with TRBJ1-6; D remains unclear. Trimming removed 4 bases at V and 7 bases at J, with 14 bases between. The germline CDR1 and CDR2 sequences are MNHEY and SVGAGI. The CDR3 spans 15 residues. In DNA form, the CDR3 reads TGTGCCAGCAGTTTGATGGGTGCGGGGAATTCACCCCTCCACTTT. Its protein is CASSLMGAGNSPLHF.